This entry features one T cell receptor beta chain sequence. The target antigen is unknown. This entry belongs to a study of Tregs in tolerant kidney transplant recipients. About the study: Sorting used antibodies to exclude donor cells. General study findings and limits: Activated donor B cell expansion appeared to reveal the most relevant donor-specific TCRbeta repertoire.

Generated by immunoSEQ multiplex PCR, the TCRdb table keeps only in-frame clones and is missing some. Of 35,000 to 50,000 clones listed, roughly 95% are singletons. In germline, CDR1 is MGHRA, CDR2 YSYEKL. The CDR3 runs 15 residues. V lost 3 bases to trimming and J lost 2 bases, with 13 bases between them. This chain links TRBV4-1 with TRBJ1-2; tentative D call: TRBD1 (5 bases). The clonotype comes from a human donor in good health. Sequencing input: Tregs from blood cultured with allogeneic cells. The CDR3 DNA sequence: TGCGCCAGCAGCCAGGACCCGGGACGGAACTATGGCTACACCTTC. Protein sequence: CASSQDPGRNYGYTF.